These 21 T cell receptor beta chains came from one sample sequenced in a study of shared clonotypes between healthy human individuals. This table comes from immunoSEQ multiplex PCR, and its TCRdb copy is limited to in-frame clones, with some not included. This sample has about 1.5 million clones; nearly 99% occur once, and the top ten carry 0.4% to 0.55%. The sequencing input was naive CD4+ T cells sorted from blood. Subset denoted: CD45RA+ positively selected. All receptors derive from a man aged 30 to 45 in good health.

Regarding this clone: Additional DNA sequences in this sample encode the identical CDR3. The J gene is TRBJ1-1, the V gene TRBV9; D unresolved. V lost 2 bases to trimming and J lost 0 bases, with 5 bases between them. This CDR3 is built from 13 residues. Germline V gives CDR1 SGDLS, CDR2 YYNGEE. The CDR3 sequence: CASSVAMNTEAFF. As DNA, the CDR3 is TGTGCCAGCAGCGTCGCGATGAACACTGAAGCTTTCTTT.

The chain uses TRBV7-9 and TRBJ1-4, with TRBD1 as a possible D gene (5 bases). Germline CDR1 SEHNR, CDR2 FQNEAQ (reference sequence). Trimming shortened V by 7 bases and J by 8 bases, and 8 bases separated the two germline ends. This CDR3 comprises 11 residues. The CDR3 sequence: CASNWGEKLFF. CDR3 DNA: TGTGCCAGCAACTGGGGGGAAAAACTGTTTTTT.

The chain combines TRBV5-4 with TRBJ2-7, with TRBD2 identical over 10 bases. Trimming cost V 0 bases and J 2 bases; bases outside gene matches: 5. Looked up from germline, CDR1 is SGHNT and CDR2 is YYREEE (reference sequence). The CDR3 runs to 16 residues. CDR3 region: CASSLGTSGTAYEQYF. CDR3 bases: TGTGCCAGCAGCTTGGGGACTAGCGGAACGGCCTACGAGCAGTACTTC.

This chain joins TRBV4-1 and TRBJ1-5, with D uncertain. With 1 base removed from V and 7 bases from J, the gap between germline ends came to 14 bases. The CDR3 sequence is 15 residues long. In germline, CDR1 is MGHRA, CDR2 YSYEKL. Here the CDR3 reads CASSQVDLRAQPQHF. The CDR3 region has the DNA TGCGCCAGCAGCCAAGTAGACCTTAGGGCCCAGCCCCAGCATTTT.

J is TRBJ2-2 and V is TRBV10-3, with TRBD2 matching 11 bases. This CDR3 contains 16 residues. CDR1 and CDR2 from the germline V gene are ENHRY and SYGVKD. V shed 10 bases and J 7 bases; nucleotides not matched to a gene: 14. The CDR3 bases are TGTGCCACCCACGGGGAACTAGCGGGGGCCCTCGGGGAGCTGTTTTTT. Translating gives CATHGELAGALGELFF.

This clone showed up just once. CDR3 sequence reads: CASSLQGPTGELFF. The CDR3 DNA sequence: TGTGCCAGCAGCTTGCAAGGCCCCACCGGGGAGCTGTTTTTT. The V gene is TRBV7-2, the J gene TRBJ2-2; the D is unclear. Germline V CDR1 and CDR2: SGHTA, FQGNSA. The CDR3 extends over 14 amino acids. With 3 bases removed from V and 4 bases from J, the gap between germline ends came to 9 bases.

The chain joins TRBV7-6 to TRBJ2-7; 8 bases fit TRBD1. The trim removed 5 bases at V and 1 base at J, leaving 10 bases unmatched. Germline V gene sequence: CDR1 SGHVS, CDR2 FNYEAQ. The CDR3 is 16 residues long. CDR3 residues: CASSDLRTGTSYEQYF. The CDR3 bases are TGTGCCAGCAGCGACCTCAGGACAGGGACATCCTACGAGCAGTACTTC. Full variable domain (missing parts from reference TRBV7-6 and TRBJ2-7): GAGVSQSPRYKVTKRGQDVALRCDPISGHVSLYWYRQALGQGPEFLTYFNYEAQQDKSGLPNDRFSAERPEGSISTLTIQRTEQRDSAMYRCASSDLRTGTSYEQYFGPGTRLTVT.

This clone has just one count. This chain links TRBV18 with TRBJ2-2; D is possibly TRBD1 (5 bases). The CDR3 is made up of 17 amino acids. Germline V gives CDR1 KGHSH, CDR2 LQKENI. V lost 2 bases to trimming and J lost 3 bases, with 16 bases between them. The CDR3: CASSPSLAGIHTGELFF. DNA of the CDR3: TGTGCCAGCTCACCATCTTTGGCAGGGATTCACACCGGGGAGCTGTTTTTT.

The CDR3 coding sequence is TGTGCCAGTAGTACACAGGGGTTTGGTTCCTACAATGAGCAGTTCTTC. Amino acid sequence: CASSTQGFGSYNEQFF. J is TRBJ2-1 and V is TRBV19; 7 bases align to TRBD1. V gave up 4 bases and J gave up 1 base; unmatched junction bases: 7. The CDR3 loop spans 16 amino acids. CDR1 LNHDA and CDR2 SQIVND come from the germline V gene (reference sequence).

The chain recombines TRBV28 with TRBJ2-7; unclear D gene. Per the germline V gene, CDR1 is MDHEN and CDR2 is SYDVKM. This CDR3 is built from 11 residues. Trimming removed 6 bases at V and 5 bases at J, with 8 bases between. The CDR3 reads CASSQPHEQYF. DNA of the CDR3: TGTGCCAGCAGCCAGCCCCACGAGCAGTACTTC.

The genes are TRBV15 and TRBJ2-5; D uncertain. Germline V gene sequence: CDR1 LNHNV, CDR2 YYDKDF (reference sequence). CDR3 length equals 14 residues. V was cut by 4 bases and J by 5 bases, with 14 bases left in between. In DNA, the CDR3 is TGTGCCACCAGCAAAGGTGGGCCTGAGGAGACCCAGTACTTC. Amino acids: CATSKGGPEETQYF.

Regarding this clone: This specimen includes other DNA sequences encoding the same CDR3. The CDR3 loop is CASSYSRGTQYF. CDR3 nucleotides: TGTGCCAGCAGTTACAGTCGGGGGACCCAGTACTTC. This rearrangement joins TRBV6-5 to TRBJ2-5; D is possibly TRBD2 (5 bases). CDR3 length: 12 residues. The ends were cut back, 2 bases at V and 7 bases at J, with 8 bases in the middle. Germline V gene lookup returns CDR1 MNHEY and CDR2 SVGAGI.

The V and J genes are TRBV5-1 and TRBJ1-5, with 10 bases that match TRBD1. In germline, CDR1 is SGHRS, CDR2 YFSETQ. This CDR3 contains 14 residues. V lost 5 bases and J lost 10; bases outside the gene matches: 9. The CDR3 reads CASRKGTGDGPQHF. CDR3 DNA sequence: TGCGCCAGCAGAAAAGGGACAGGGGATGGACCCCAGCATTTT.

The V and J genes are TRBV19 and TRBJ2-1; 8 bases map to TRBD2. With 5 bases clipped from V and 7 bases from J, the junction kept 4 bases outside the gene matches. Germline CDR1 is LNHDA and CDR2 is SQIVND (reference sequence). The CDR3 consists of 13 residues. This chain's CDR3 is CASSLRLANEQFF. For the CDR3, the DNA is TGTGCCAGTAGTCTCCGACTAGCGAATGAGCAGTTCTTC.

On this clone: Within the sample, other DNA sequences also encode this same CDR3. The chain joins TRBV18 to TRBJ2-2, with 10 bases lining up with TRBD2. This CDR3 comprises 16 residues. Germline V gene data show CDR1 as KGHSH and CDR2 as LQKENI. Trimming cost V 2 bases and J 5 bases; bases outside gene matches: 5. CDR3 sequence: CASSPLAGGRTGELFF. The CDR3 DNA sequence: TGTGCCAGCTCACCATTAGCGGGAGGCCGGACCGGGGAGCTGTTTTTT.

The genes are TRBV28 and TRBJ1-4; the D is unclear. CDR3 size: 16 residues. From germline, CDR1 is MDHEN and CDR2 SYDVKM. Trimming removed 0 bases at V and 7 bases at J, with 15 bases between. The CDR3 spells CASSLWSLLKREKLFF. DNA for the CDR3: TGTGCCAGCAGTTTATGGTCGCTGCTGAAGCGTGAAAAACTGTTTTTT.

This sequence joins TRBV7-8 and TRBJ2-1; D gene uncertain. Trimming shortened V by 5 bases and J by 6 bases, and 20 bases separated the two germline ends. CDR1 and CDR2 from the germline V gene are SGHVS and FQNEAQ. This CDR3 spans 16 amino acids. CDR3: CASSLAPTVSPNEQFF. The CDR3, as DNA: TGTGCCAGCAGCCTCGCTCCGACGGTCTCCCCCAATGAGCAGTTCTTC.

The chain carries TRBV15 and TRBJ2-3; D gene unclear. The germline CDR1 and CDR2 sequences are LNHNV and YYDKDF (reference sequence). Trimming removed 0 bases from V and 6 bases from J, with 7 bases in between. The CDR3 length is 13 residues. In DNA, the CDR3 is TGTGCCACCAGCAGAGAGAACAGTGATACGCAGTATTTT. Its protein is CATSRENSDTQYF.

The CDR3 loop is CAISGHEDLTDTQYF. The CDR3, as DNA: TGTGCCATCAGTGGGCATGAAGACCTCACAGATACGCAGTATTTT. The chain employs TRBV10-3 and TRBJ2-3; D is undetermined. CDR1 is ENHRY, CDR2 SYGVKD, per germline. This CDR3 is built from 15 residues. The V and J ends lost 4 bases and 2 bases respectively, with 13 bases between them.

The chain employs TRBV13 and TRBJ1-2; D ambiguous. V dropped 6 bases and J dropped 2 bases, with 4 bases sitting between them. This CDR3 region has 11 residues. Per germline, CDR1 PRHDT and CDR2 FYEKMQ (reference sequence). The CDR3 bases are TGTGCCAGCAGGAAGAACTATGGCTACACCTTC. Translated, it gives CASRKNYGYTF.

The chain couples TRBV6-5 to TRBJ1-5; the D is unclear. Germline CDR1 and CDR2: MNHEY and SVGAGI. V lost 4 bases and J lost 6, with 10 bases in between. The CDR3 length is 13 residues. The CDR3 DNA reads TGTGCCAGCAGTTCCCAACTACTTCAGCCCCAGCATTTT. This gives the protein CASSSQLLQPQHF.